The TCR beta chain under discussion was sequenced for a study of blood T cells in healthy people across ages. Per the germline V gene, CDR1 is DFQATT and CDR2 is SNEGSKA (reference sequence). V was cut by 3 bases and J by 6 bases, with 14 bases left in between. This CDR3 comprises 13 residues. Each donor was a healthy Caucasian individual from Russia, aged about 6 to 95. There are a few counts of this clonotype. Next came a second PCR, run for about 7 to 12 cycles, which used a sample-barcoded 5' primer along with a J-beta primer mix. TCRdb independently ran MiXCR on the 5' RACE reads; one entry per CDR3 protein. Of around 800,000 distinct CDR3 sequences in the sample, roughly 25% were seen once. This sample was also put to use in a study of T cells of mothers and their children. From that study: The donor cohort consisted of three healthy Caucasian mothers and their six children. It was through the M1S primer of the second PCR that sample barcodes and 2-4 random nucleotides were added.

Sequencing was carried out using blood. The chain couples TRBV20-1 to TRBJ1-2, with D possibly TRBD1 on 5 matching bases. The sequence came from a boy younger than 18 in good health. The CDR3 sequence is CSASYGGVHGYTF. The DNA of the CDR3 is TGCAGTGCTAGTTACGGGGGGGTCCATGGCTACACCTTC.